The clone carrying this T cell receptor (beta chain) was counted many times. This sample was taken from a study of T cell repertoires in cytomegalovirus infection. TCRdb passed the reads through MiXCR, listing each CDR3 protein once. This table holds around 100,000 distinct CDR3 sequences, under 25% found once. The J segment lost 0 bases and the V segment lost 5 bases, leaving 9 bases of the junction unmatched. The CDR3 runs 16 residues. CDR1 is SEHNR and CDR2 is FQNEAQ in the germline V gene (reference sequence). The sequence derives from a human donor in good health (CMV status not recorded). Some clones in this sample may be carry-over from other donors' samples. The sequencing input was CD8+ T cells from PBMCs. The chain has TRBV7-9 and TRBJ2-7; TRBD2 matches 8 bases. This CDR3 reads CASSNRTSGSSYEQYF. The CDR3 DNA is TGTGCCAGCAGCAACAGGACAAGCGGGAGCTCCTACGAGCAGTACTTC.